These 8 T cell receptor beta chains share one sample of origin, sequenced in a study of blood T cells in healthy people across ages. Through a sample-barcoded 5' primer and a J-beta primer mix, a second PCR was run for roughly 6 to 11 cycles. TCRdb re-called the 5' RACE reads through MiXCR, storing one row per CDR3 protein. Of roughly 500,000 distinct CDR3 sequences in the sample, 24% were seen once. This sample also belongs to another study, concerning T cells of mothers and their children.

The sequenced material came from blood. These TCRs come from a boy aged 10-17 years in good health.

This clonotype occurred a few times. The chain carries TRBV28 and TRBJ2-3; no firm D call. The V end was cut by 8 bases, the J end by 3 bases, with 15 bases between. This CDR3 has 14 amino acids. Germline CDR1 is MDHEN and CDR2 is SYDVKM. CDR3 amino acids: CASRPHLETDTQYF. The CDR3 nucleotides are TGTGCCAGCCGACCGCACCTGGAAACAGATACGCAGTATTTT.

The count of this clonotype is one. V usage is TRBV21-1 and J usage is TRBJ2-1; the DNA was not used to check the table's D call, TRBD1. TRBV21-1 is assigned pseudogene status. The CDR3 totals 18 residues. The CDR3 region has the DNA TGTGCCAGCGGGACCCTGAGGGTCGGCTACCCCACGGAAGATGAGCAGTTCTTC. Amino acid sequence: CASGTLRVGYPTEDEQFF.

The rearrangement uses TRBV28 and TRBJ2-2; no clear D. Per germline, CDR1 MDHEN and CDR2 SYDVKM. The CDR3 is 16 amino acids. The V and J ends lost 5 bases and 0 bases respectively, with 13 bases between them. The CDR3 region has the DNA TGTGCCAGCAGTCCCTCACGGCAGGCGAACACCGGGGAGCTGTTTTTT. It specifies CASSPSRQANTGELFF. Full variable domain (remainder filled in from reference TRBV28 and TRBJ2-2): DVKVTQSSRYLVKRTGEKVFLECVQDMDHENMFWYRQDPGLGLRLIYFSYDVKMKEKGDIPEGYSVSREKKERFSLILESASTNQTSMYLCASSPSRQANTGELFFGEGSRLTVL.

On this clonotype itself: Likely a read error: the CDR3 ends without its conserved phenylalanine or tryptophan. DNA of the CDR3: TGTGCCGCAACCGGCGGGGGCACAGATACGCAGTATTCT. Protein: CAATGGGTDTQYS. The rearrangement uses TRBV15 and TRBJ2-3, with a possible D match to TRBD2 (6 bases). Germline CDR1 LNHNV, CDR2 YYDKDF (reference sequence). This CDR3 is built from 13 residues. V lost 11 bases to trimming and J lost 1 base, with 13 bases between them.

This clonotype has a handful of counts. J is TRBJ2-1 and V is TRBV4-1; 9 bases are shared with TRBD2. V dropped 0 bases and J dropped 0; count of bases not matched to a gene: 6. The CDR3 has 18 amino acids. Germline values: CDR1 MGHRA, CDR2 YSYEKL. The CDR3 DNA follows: TGCGCCAGCAGCCAAGATCCGGCTAGCGGGGTCTCCTACAATGAGCAGTTCTTC. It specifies CASSQDPASGVSYNEQFF.

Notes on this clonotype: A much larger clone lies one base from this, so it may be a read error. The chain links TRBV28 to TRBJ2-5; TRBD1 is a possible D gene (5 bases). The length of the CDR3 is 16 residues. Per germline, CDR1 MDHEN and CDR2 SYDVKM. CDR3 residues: CASSLGKRTIQETQHF. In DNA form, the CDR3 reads TGTGCCAGCAGTTTAGGCAAAAGGACAATTCAAGAGACCCAGCACTTC.

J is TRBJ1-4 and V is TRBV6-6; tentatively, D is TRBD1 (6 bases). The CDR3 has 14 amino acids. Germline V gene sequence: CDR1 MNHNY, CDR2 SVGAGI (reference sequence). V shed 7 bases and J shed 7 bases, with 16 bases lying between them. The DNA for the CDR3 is TGTGCCAGCACCCGGGGGGCGTTGGGTGAAAAACTGTTTTTT. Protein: CASTRGALGEKLFF.

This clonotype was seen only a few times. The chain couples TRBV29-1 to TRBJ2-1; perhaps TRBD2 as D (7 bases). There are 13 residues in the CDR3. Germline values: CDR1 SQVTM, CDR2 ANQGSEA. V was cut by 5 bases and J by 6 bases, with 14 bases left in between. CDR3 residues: CSVTGRVGNEQFF. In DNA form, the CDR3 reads TGCAGCGTTACAGGGAGGGTCGGCAATGAGCAGTTCTTC.